Below, 18 T cell receptor beta chains from the same sample are listed, as sequenced in a study of blood T cell repertoires in COVID-19. TCRdb's table, derived via immunoSEQ multiplex PCR, lists solely in-frame clones and lacks some. This table has over 150,000 clones, 88% appearing once. Sequencing input: PBMCs or T cells enriched from blood (not recorded which). The source of these receptors is a woman aged 18-29 years who had recovered from COVID-19.

In its sample, this clone was seen once. The chain uses TRBV4-2 and TRBJ1-2, with 7 bases fitting TRBD1. This CDR3 spans 20 amino acids. The germline V gene encodes CDR1 LGHNA and CDR2 YNFKEQ. Trimming at V came to 4 bases and at J to 0 bases, leaving 20 bases not matched to a gene. The CDR3 region is CASSRIDTGTAQLSNYGYTF. The CDR3 coding sequence is TGTGCCAGCAGCCGGATTGACACCGGGACAGCCCAACTCTCTAACTATGGCTACACCTTC.

The chain's CDR3 is CSGGQFYGYTF. The CDR3 DNA reads as TGCAGCGGCGGACAGTTCTATGGCTACACCTTC. The V and J genes are TRBV29-1 and TRBJ1-2, with D maybe TRBD1 (6 bases). Trimming took off 7 bases at V and 4 bases at J, with 10 bases between the two ends. CDR1 is SQVTM, CDR2 ANQGSEA, per germline. This CDR3 comprises 11 residues.

The chain combines TRBV15 with TRBJ2-1; 7 bases match TRBD1. After removal of 2 bases from V and 5 bases from J, the junction contained 9 bases not matched to a gene. The CDR3 has 16 amino acids. The germline gives CDR1 LNHNV, CDR2 YYDKDF (reference sequence). CDR3 protein: CATSRPEAGTDNEQFF. Written as DNA, the CDR3 is TGTGCCACCAGCAGACCTGAGGCCGGGACAGACAATGAGCAGTTCTTC.

This CDR3 reads CASSVGTNQPQHF. The DNA of the CDR3 is TGTGCCAGCAGCGTAGGGACAAATCAGCCCCAGCATTTT. The V gene is TRBV9, the J gene TRBJ1-5, with a weak D call TRBD1 (5 bases). V lost 0 bases, J lost 4 bases, and 5 bases lay in between. This CDR3 contains 13 residues. Germline loops: CDR1 SGDLS, CDR2 YYNGEE.

V usage is TRBV9 and J usage is TRBJ1-1; D remains ambiguous. The CDR3 contains 15 residues. In germline, CDR1 is SGDLS, CDR2 YYNGEE. V lost 4 bases, J lost 1 base, and 14 bases lay in between. The CDR3 coding sequence is TGTGCCAGCAGCCCCAAGCCTCGGGGGAACACTGAAGCTTTCTTT. Amino acids: CASSPKPRGNTEAFF.

This chain connects TRBV5-5 to TRBJ1-6, with a weak D call TRBD1 (5 bases). CDR3 length: 14 amino acids. The ends were cut back, 2 bases at V and 6 bases at J, with 9 bases in the middle. Germline CDR1 SGHKS, CDR2 YYEKEE (reference sequence). In nucleotides, the CDR3 is TGTGCCAGCAGCTTAGACAGTCCTAATTCACCCCTCCACTTT. This codes for CASSLDSPNSPLHF.

The count of this clone is one. The chain links TRBV4-3 to TRBJ1-1; no definite D call. The CDR3 runs 13 residues. The V gene's germline CDR1 is LGHNA and CDR2 YSLEER. V lost 4 bases and J lost 5, with 11 bases in between. Written as DNA, the CDR3 is TGCGCCAGCAGCCCGGTAGCCGGGACTGAAGCTTTCTTT. The encoded protein is CASSPVAGTEAFF.

The V call is TRBV2, the J call TRBJ2-1, with 15 bases lining up with TRBD2. Unmatched junction bases numbered 18, after V lost 3 bases and J lost 9 bases. The CDR3 length is 20 residues. CDR1 is SNHLY, CDR2 FYNNEI, per germline. This chain's CDR3 is CASSDGQGRTSGRAAFEQFF. The CDR3 coding sequence is TGTGCCAGCAGTGACGGCCAGGGTCGGACTAGCGGGAGGGCCGCGTTTGAGCAGTTCTTC. Supplemented by reference TRBV2 and TRBJ2-1, the full variable domain reads EPEVTQTPSHQVTQMGQEVILRCVPISNHLYFYWYRQILGQKVEFLVSFYNNEISEKSEIFDDQFSVERPDGSNFTLKIRSTKLEDSAMYFCASSDGQGRTSGRAAFEQFFGPGTRLTVL.

The chain is built from TRBV27 and TRBJ2-7, with D perhaps matching TRBD1 (5 bases). There are 13 residues in the CDR3. Germline values: CDR1 MNHEY, CDR2 SMNVEV (reference sequence). With 3 bases removed from V and 2 bases from J, the gap between germline ends came to 8 bases. CDR3 DNA: TGTGCCAGCAGTTTGGACACCACCTACGAGCAGTACTTC. It specifies CASSLDTTYEQYF.

This clone was seen ten or more times. The rearrangement uses TRBV7-8 and TRBJ1-4; no definite D call. V gave up 5 bases and J gave up 5 bases, with 15 bases separating them. Germline-derived CDR1 and CDR2 are SGHVS and FQNEAQ. The CDR3 covers 15 residues. The CDR3 is CASSDSGGGNEKLFF. The CDR3 nucleotides are TGTGCCAGCAGCGATTCAGGTGGTGGCAATGAAAAACTGTTTTTT.

This rearrangement joins TRBV28 to TRBJ2-6, with D possibly TRBD2 on 5 matching bases. There are 19 residues in the CDR3. The V and J ends lost 3 bases and 0 bases respectively, with 18 bases between them. Per germline, CDR1 MDHEN and CDR2 SYDVKM. The CDR3 loop reads CASSFFSVGKSSGANVLTF. The CDR3 nucleotides read TGTGCCAGCAGTTTTTTCTCTGTCGGGAAGAGCTCTGGGGCCAACGTCCTGACTTTC.

The chain joins TRBV10-3 to TRBJ2-4; the match to TRBD1 covers 8 bases. The CDR3 consists of 13 residues. After removal of 2 bases from V and 9 bases from J, the junction contained 3 bases not matched to a gene. Germline V gene data show CDR1 as ENHRY and CDR2 as SYGVKD. The CDR3 sequence is CAISEGQGTIQYF. DNA of the CDR3: TGTGCCATCAGTGAGGGACAGGGTACCATTCAGTACTTC.

This rearrangement joins TRBV5-1 to TRBJ2-3; TRBD2 matches at 7 bases. Unmatched junction bases numbered 9, after V lost 4 bases and J lost 4 bases. The CDR3 has 15 amino acids. Germline CDR1 is SGHRS and CDR2 is YFSETQ. The CDR3 coding sequence is TGCGCCAGCAGCACCGCGGGAGCTGATTCAGATACGCAGTATTTT. It yields the protein CASSTAGADSDTQYF.

The chain joins TRBV7-2 to TRBJ1-1; no clear D. The CDR3 consists of 14 residues. CDR1 is SGHTA and CDR2 is FQGNSA in the germline V gene. The ends were cut back, 5 bases at V and 4 bases at J, with 14 bases in the middle. The CDR3 region has the DNA TGTGCCAGCAGCACCCTTCGCGGTACCACTGAAGCTTTCTTT. Residues: CASSTLRGTTEAFF.

The chain joins TRBV7-8 to TRBJ2-7; TRBD2 might be the D (6 bases). V was trimmed by 0 bases and J by 0 bases, leaving 6 bases between them. The CDR3 spans 14 residues. Germline CDR1 SGHVS, CDR2 FQNEAQ. The CDR3 sequence is CASSLAGGSYEQYF. The DNA for the CDR3 is TGTGCCAGCAGCTTAGCGGGGGGCTCCTACGAGCAGTACTTC.

The rearrangement uses TRBV25-1 and TRBJ2-3, with D unclear. Germline lookup yields CDR1 MGHDK and CDR2 SYGVNS. This CDR3 has 11 residues. Trimming took 6 bases from V and 5 from J, leaving 6 bases between them. The CDR3: CASRAGDTQYF. The CDR3 nucleotides are TGTGCCAGCAGGGCAGGAGATACGCAGTATTTT.

The chain is built from TRBV2 and TRBJ2-5, with 7 bases fitting TRBD1. After removal of 7 bases from V and 7 bases from J, the junction contained 9 bases not matched to a gene. CDR3 size: 13 residues. The V gene's germline CDR1 is SNHLY and CDR2 FYNNEI. Here the CDR3 DNA reads TGTGCCAGCAACGACAGGGCCAGTGGGACCCAGTACTTC. It codes for CASNDRASGTQYF.

The rearrangement joins TRBV2 to TRBJ1-6; D unclear. The CDR3 spans 14 residues. The V gene lost 2 bases and the J gene lost 4 bases, with 6 bases spanning the gap. CDR1 is SNHLY and CDR2 is FYNNEI in the germline V gene. The CDR3 here is CASSETVYNSPLHF. The CDR3 DNA is TGTGCCAGCAGTGAAACGGTTTATAATTCACCCCTCCACTTT.